The rows below give T cell receptor beta chains drawn from one sample of a study of technical replicates of blood from several donors. Generated by immunoSEQ multiplex PCR, the TCRdb table keeps only in-frame clones and is missing some. The table records about 84,000 clones, 80% to 95% of them present only once. The sequenced sample consisted of T cells isolated from PBMCs. These receptors all come from a human donor in good health. Both conserved end residues are part of each CDR3. A D gene is named only where the DNA matches it firmly.

d_gene,v_gene,CDR3aa
-,TRBV4-1,CASSPRGEGTEAFF
TRBD2,TRBV6-4,CASSFSSGGRTGELFF
-,TRBV28,CASSSAGGRGNQPQHF
TRBD1,TRBV4-2,CASSQASDRAAYEQYF
-,TRBV6-1,CASLQGSYEQYF
-,TRBV19,CASSIGGPRGTGELFF
-,TRBV28,CASYEGRDQPQHF
-,TRBV28,CASTPEGGSKGLYYEQYF
TRBD1,TRBV6-4,CASSPDRGTEAFF
TRBD2,TRBV9,CASSSRGTSGSTSEQYF